These 26 T cell receptor beta chains originate from one sample sequenced in a study of blood T cells in healthy people across ages. PCR was performed a second time for about 7 to 12 cycles using a sample-barcoded 5' primer and a J-beta primer mix. TCRdb redid the calling of the 5' RACE reads with MiXCR, one entry per CDR3 protein. The table has about 1,600,000 distinct CDR3 sequences, 42% seen once. Sequencing was carried out using blood. These receptors were obtained from a woman aged 18-35 years in good health.

The chain recombines TRBV6-5 with TRBJ2-3; D gene uncertain. The germline V and J ends were trimmed by 0 bases and 6 bases, with 10 bases remaining between them. This CDR3 contains 14 residues. Looked up from germline, CDR1 is MNHEY and CDR2 is SVGAGI. CDR3 region: CASSYSRATDTQYF. CDR3 nucleotide sequence: TGTGCCAGCAGTTACTCGCGAGCGACGGATACGCAGTATTTT.

The V and J genes are TRBV7-8 and TRBJ2-5; 7 bases agree with TRBD2. V was pared by 2 bases and J by 2 bases, with 5 bases of the junction left unmatched. The CDR3 totals 15 residues. Germline CDR1 SGHVS, CDR2 FQNEAQ. CDR3 nucleotide sequence: TGTGCCAGCAGCTTATGGGGACTAACTCAAGAGACCCAGTACTTC. As protein: CASSLWGLTQETQYF.

The V and J genes are TRBV6-2 or TRBV6-3 and TRBJ2-1; 8 nucleotides agree with TRBD2. V lost 0 bases to trimming and J lost 8 bases; unmatched junction nucleotides: 12. The germline V gene encodes CDR1 MNHEY and CDR2 SVGEGT. This CDR3 is built from 17 residues. The CDR3 spells CASSYSPAGGFYDEQFF. CDR3 in DNA: TGTGCCAGCAGTTACTCGCCCGCGGGGGGCTTTTACGATGAGCAGTTCTTC.

The rearrangement uses TRBV6-1 and TRBJ1-6, with D perhaps TRBD1 (5 bases). Trimming stripped 7 bases from V and 4 bases from J, with 17 bases between. The germline CDR1 and CDR2 sequences are MNHNS and SASEGT. The CDR3 is 16 amino acids. CDR3 region: CASTSDSEVYNSPLHF. As DNA, the CDR3 is TGTGCCAGCACTAGCGACAGCGAGGTTTATAATTCACCCCTCCACTTT.

The rearrangement joins TRBV20-1 to TRBJ2-7, with TRBD2 identical over 8 bases. After removal of 5 bases from V and 0 bases from J, the junction contained 9 bases not matched to a gene. The CDR3 consists of 15 residues. Germline values: CDR1 DFQATT, CDR2 SNEGSKA (reference sequence). In nucleotides, the CDR3 is TGCAGTGCTGCCGTTAGCGGGACCTCCTCCTACGAGCAGTACTTC. Amino acids: CSAAVSGTSSYEQYF.

The chain couples TRBV5-1 to TRBJ2-7; 9 bases agree with TRBD2. V dropped 3 bases and J dropped 7; count of bases not matched to a gene: 17. CDR1 is SGHRS, CDR2 YFSETQ, per germline. This CDR3 has 17 amino acids. Here the CDR3 DNA reads TGCGCCAGCAGCTCTCGAGGGCGGGAGGGCCCCCTTGAGGAGCAGTACTTC. It is translated as CASSSRGREGPLEEQYF.

This clonotype showed up just a few times. The genes are TRBV7-9 and TRBJ1-2; TRBD1 is a possible D gene (5 bases). From germline, CDR1 is SEHNR and CDR2 FQNEAQ (reference sequence). This CDR3 is 15 amino acids long. V was cut by 5 bases and J by 5 bases, with 18 bases left in between. CDR3 sequence: CASSVELGTQYGYTF. CDR3 DNA sequence: TGTGCCAGCAGCGTAGAGCTCGGGACTCAGTATGGCTACACCTTC.

This clonotype appeared a few times. This chain joins TRBV12-3 or TRBV12-4 and TRBJ2-5, with 7 bases identical to TRBD2. The CDR3 covers 12 residues. J was trimmed by 9 bases and V by 3 bases; bases with no gene match: 4. Here the CDR3 DNA reads TGTGCCAGCAGTTTTGGGCTAGCGGCCCAGTACTTC. Translating gives CASSFGLAAQYF.

CDR3 protein: CASSQVLAGGRNYNEQFF. CDR3 coding DNA: TGTGCCAGCAGCCAAGTCCTAGCGGGGGGCCGAAATTACAATGAGCAGTTCTTC. The chain carries TRBV3-1 and TRBJ2-1, with 11 bases fitting TRBD2. The junction had 9 bases not matched to a gene; V was cut back by 1 base and J by 4 bases. CDR1 is LGHDT and CDR2 is YNNKEL in the germline V gene (reference sequence). The CDR3 consists of 18 residues.

The genes are TRBV2 and TRBJ2-5; TRBD1 aligns across 8 bases. The closer fit of TRBJ2-7 to the DNA end suggests the J call may be wrong. There are 15 residues in the CDR3. Per the germline V gene, CDR1 is SNHLY and CDR2 is FYNNEI. CDR3 region: CASSLPGQVPYEQYF. The DNA of the CDR3 is TGTGCCAGCAGTCTTCCGGGACAGGTCCCCTACGAGCAGTACTTC.

This clonotype was picked up a small number of times. The rearrangement joins TRBV10-3 to TRBJ2-5; 7 bases align to TRBD1. The length of the CDR3 is 13 residues. Germline V gene lookup returns CDR1 ENHRY and CDR2 SYGVKD. Trimming took 10 bases from V and 0 from J; bases not matched to a gene: 5. The CDR3: CATTTGYQETQYF. Here the CDR3 DNA reads TGTGCCACAACGACAGGGTACCAAGAGACCCAGTACTTC.

The V call is TRBV6-1, the J call TRBJ2-5; TRBD1 matches 7 bases. The J call may be mistaken, given a closer DNA end match to TRBJ2-7. The CDR3 contains 14 residues. CDR1 MNHNS and CDR2 SASEGT come from the germline V gene. The chain's CDR3 is CASSGLQGSYEQYF. The CDR3, as DNA: TGTGCCAGCAGTGGACTACAGGGGAGCTACGAGCAGTACTTC.

The chain has TRBV6-5 and TRBJ2-1; D may correspond to TRBD1 or TRBD2 (7 bases each). The J call may be mistaken, given a closer DNA end match to TRBJ2-7. The CDR3 contains 19 residues. Germline V lookup: CDR1 MNHEY, CDR2 SVGAGI. CDR3 DNA sequence: TGTGCCAGCAGTTACTCACCCCAGGGAGGGGGCCCCTCCTACAATGAGCAGTACTTC. Encoded protein: CASSYSPQGGGPSYNEQYF.

This clonotype was picked up many times. The chain recombines TRBV5-6 with TRBJ2-1; tentative D call: TRBD2 (5 bases). Germline V gene lookup returns CDR1 SGHDT and CDR2 YYEEEE. Trimming removed 0 bases at V and 2 bases at J, with 18 bases between. The CDR3 is made up of 18 amino acids. Here the CDR3 reads CASSLALREYSTYNEQFF. CDR3 coding DNA: TGTGCCAGCAGCTTGGCCTTGAGGGAGTACTCCACCTACAATGAGCAGTTCTTC.

This clonotype was detected a few times. This chain connects TRBV29-1 to TRBJ2-3; D call uncertain. Trimming took off 3 bases at V and 4 bases at J, with 11 bases between the two ends. Germline-derived CDR1 and CDR2 are SQVTM and ANQGSEA. The CDR3 extends over 13 amino acids. The CDR3 DNA is TGCAGCGTTGACGGCGGCACACCAGATACGCAGTATTTT. This gives the protein CSVDGGTPDTQYF.

In its sample, this clonotype was seen a few times. The CDR3 here is CASSLSWTRNEDTQYF. The CDR3 DNA sequence: TGCGCCAGCAGCTTGTCCTGGACCCGCAACGAGGATACGCAGTATTTT. V gene TRBV5-1 combines with J gene TRBJ2-3; D is uncertain. Trimming removed 1 base at V and 6 bases at J, with 18 bases between. The CDR3 has 16 residues. Germline V lookup: CDR1 SGHRS, CDR2 YFSETQ.

The chain has TRBV29-1 and TRBJ1-1; D is perhaps TRBD1 (5 bases). The CDR3 sequence is 13 residues long. The germline V and J ends were trimmed by 4 bases and 4 bases, with 13 bases remaining between them. CDR1 and CDR2 from the germline V gene are SQVTM and ANQGSEA. The CDR3 region is CSVVVGGGTEAFF. CDR3 DNA sequence: TGCAGCGTTGTAGTGGGGGGGGGCACTGAAGCTTTCTTT.

There are many counts of this clonotype. The chain links TRBV29-1 to TRBJ2-3, with 11 bases identical to TRBD1. The ends lost 6 bases at V and 4 bases at J; junction bases unmatched: 3. Germline V CDR1 and CDR2: SQVTM, ANQGSEA. This CDR3 contains 13 residues. The CDR3, as DNA: TGCAGCGTCGGGACAGGGGGAGCAGATACGCAGTATTTT. Translated: CSVGTGGADTQYF.

The DNA of the CDR3 is TGTGCCAGCAGTTACAGCCCCACTAACTATGGCTACACCTTC. Residues: CASSYSPTNYGYTF. The gene calls are TRBV6-5 and TRBJ1-2; no definite D call. Per the germline V gene, CDR1 is MNHEY and CDR2 is SVGAGI. V shed 2 bases and J shed 0 bases, with 7 bases lying between them. The CDR3 runs 14 residues.

Concerning this clonotype itself: One end of the junction does not line up with germline, which may come from a read error. The CDR3 spells CASRDETSGANVLNF. CDR3 DNA sequence: TGTGCCAGCAGGGACGAAACCTCTGGGGCCAACGTCCTGAATTTC. V usage is TRBV7-2 and J usage is TRBJ2-6; a weak D match, TRBD1 (5 bases). Germline CDR1 is SGHTA and CDR2 is FQGNSA. The CDR3 extends over 15 amino acids.

The rearrangement links TRBV30 to TRBJ2-4; the D gene could be TRBD1 or TRBD2 (5 bases each). The last part of the DNA fits TRBJ2-7 better; the J call may be wrong. This CDR3 has 12 residues. Germline V gene data show CDR1 as GTSNPN and CDR2 as SVGIG (reference sequence). CDR3 region: CAGGTPNYEQYF. The CDR3 nucleotides read TGTGCCGGGGGTACTCCGAACTACGAGCAGTACTTC.

Only a few counts were recorded for this clonotype. This chain connects TRBV6-2 or TRBV6-3 to TRBJ2-5, with D hard to call. This CDR3 is 11 amino acids long. The germline V gene has CDR1 MNHEY and CDR2 SVGEGT. V was pared by 4 bases and J by 11 bases, with 11 bases between. This CDR3 is CASSSNFKQYF. CDR3 nucleotides: TGTGCCAGCAGTTCAAACTTCAAGCAGTACTTC.

The rearrangement links TRBV11-2 to TRBJ2-3, with D hard to call. The CDR3 has 17 residues. The germline V gene encodes CDR1 SGHAT and CDR2 FQNNGV. With 4 bases removed from V and 1 base from J, the gap between germline ends came to 18 bases. CDR3 loop: CASSSEPPDEGTDTQYF. CDR3 nucleotides: TGTGCCAGCAGCTCCGAACCCCCGGACGAGGGCACAGATACGCAGTATTTT.

The CDR3: CASSFTGFYGMNTEAFF. The CDR3 coding sequence is TGTGCCAGCAGCTTTACAGGGTTCTATGGGATGAACACTGAAGCTTTCTTT. J is TRBJ1-1 and V is TRBV5-6; D may be TRBD1 (6 bases). The CDR3 runs to 17 residues. V shed 2 bases and J shed 0 bases, with 17 bases lying between them. Looked up from germline, CDR1 is SGHDT and CDR2 is YYEEEE.

This clonotype has a handful of counts. V and J are TRBV14 and TRBJ2-7, with TRBD1 as a possible D gene (6 bases). The CDR3 runs 15 residues. Germline V gene data show CDR1 as SGHDN and CDR2 as FVKESK. V dropped 4 bases and J dropped 1 base, with 14 bases sitting between them. The CDR3 nucleotides are TGTGCCAGCAGCCGCAAGCAGACAGGATCCTACGAGCAGTACTTC. It encodes CASSRKQTGSYEQYF. The full variable domain, with the rest looked up from reference TRBV14 and TRBJ2-7, is EAGVTQFPSHSVIEKGQTVTLRCDPISGHDNLYWYRRVMGKEIKFLLHFVKESKQDESGMPNNRFLAERTGGTYSTLKVQPAELEDSGVYFCASSRKQTGSYEQYFGPGTRLTVT.

A few counts support this clonotype. The gene calls are TRBV2 and TRBJ2-3; no clear D gene. Germline CDR1 is SNHLY and CDR2 is FYNNEI. V shed 4 bases and J shed 0 bases, with 5 bases lying between them. CDR3 size: 13 residues. The CDR3: CASSVDSTDTQYF. The CDR3, as DNA: TGTGCCAGCAGTGTAGATAGCACAGATACGCAGTATTTT. The whole variable domain, filled in from reference TRBV2 and TRBJ2-3, reads EPEVTQTPSHQVTQMGQEVILRCVPISNHLYFYWYRQILGQKVEFLVSFYNNEISEKSEIFDDQFSVERPDGSNFTLKIRSTKLEDSAMYFCASSVDSTDTQYFGPGTRLTVL.